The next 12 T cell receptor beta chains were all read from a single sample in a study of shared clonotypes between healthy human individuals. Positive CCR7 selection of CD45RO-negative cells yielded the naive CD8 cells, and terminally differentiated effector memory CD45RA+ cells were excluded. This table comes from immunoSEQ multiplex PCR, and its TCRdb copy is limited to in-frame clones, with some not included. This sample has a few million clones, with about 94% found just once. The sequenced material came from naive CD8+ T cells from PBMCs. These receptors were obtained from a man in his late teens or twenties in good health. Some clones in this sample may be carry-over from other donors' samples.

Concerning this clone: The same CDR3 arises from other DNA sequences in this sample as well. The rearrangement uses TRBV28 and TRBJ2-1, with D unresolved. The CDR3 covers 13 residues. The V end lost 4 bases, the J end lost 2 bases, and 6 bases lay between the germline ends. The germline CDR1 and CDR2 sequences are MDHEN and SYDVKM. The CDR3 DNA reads TGTGCCAGCAGTTCCGGAACCTACAATGAGCAGTTCTTC. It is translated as CASSSGTYNEQFF.

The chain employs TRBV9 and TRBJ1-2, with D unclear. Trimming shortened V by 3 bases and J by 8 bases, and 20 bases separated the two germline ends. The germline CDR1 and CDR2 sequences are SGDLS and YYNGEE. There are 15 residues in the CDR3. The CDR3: CASSARQRWRNGYTF. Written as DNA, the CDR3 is TGTGCCAGCAGCGCCCGCCAGAGGTGGAGGAACGGCTACACCTTC. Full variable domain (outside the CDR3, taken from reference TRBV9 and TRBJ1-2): DSGVTQTPKHLITATGQRVTLRCSPRSGDLSVYWYQQSLDQGLQFLIQYYNGEERAKGNILERFSAQQFPDLHSELNLSSLELGDSALYFCASSARQRWRNGYTFGSGTRLTVV.

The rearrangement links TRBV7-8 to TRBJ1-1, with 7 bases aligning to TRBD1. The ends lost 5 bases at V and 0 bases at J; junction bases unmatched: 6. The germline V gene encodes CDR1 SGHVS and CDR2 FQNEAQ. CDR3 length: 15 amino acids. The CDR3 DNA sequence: TGTGCCAGCAGCACAACACAGGGGCTGAACACTGAAGCTTTCTTT. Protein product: CASSTTQGLNTEAFF.

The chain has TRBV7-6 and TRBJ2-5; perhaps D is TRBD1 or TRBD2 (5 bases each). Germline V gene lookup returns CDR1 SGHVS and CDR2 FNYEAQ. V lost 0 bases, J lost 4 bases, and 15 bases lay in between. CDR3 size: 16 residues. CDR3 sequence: CASSLASGPGPETQYF. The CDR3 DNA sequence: TGTGCCAGCAGCTTAGCATCCGGACCGGGGCCAGAGACCCAGTACTTC. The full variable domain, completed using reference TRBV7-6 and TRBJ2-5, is GAGVSQSPRYKVTKRGQDVALRCDPISGHVSLYWYRQALGQGPEFLTYFNYEAQQDKSGLPNDRFSAERPEGSISTLTIQRTEQRDSAMYRCASSLASGPGPETQYFGPGTRLLVL.

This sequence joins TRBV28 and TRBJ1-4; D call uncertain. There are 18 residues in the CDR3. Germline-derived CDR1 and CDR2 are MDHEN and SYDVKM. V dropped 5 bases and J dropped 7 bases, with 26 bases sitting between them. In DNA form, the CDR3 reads TGTGCCAGCAGTACGATCTCGGGAGACACCAAATCGGGTGAAAAACTGTTTTTT. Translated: CASSTISGDTKSGEKLFF.

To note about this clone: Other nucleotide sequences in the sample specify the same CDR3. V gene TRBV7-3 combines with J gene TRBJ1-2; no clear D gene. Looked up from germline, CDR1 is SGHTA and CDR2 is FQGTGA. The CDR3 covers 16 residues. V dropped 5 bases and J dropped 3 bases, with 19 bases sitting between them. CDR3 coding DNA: TGTGCCAGCAGCCCCTACCCGGGGAGGAGTGACTATGGCTACACCTTC. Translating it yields CASSPYPGRSDYGYTF.

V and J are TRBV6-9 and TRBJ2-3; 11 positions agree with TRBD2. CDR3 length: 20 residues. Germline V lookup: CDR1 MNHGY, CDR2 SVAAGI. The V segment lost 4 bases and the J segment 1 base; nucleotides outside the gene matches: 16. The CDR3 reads CASSSPGGDSGRAGTDTQYF. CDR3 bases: TGTGCCAGCAGTTCCCCGGGGGGTGATAGCGGGAGGGCCGGCACAGATACGCAGTATTTT.

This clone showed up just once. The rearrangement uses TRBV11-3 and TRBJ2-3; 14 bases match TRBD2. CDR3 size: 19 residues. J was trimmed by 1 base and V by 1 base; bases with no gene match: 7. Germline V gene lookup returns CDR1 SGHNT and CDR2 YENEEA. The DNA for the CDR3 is TGTGCCAGCAGCTTAGGGAGGACTAGCGGGAGGCGCGGCACAGATACGCAGTATTTT. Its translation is CASSLGRTSGRRGTDTQYF.

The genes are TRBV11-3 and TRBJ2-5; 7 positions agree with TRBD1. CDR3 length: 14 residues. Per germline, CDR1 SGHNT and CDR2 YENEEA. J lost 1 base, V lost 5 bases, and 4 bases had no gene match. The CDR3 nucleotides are TGTGCCAGCAGCACCCGGGACAGCCAAGAGACCCAGTACTTC. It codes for CASSTRDSQETQYF.

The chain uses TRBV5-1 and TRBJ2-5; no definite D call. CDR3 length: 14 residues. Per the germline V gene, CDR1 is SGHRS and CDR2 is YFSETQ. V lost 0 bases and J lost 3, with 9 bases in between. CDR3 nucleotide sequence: TGCGCCAGCAGCTTGGGCAGAGTAAAAGAGACCCAGTACTTC. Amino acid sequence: CASSLGRVKETQYF. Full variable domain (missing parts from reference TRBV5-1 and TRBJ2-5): KAGVTQTPRYLIKTRGQQVTLSCSPISGHRSVSWYQQTPGQGLQFLFEYFSETQRNKGNFPGRFSGRQFSNSRSEMNVSTLELGDSALYLCASSLGRVKETQYFGPGTRLLVL.

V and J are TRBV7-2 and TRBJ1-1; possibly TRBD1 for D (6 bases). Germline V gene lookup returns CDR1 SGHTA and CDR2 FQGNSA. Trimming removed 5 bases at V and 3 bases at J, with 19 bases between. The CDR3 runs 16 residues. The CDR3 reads CASSPGWGLRDTEAFF. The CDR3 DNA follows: TGTGCCAGCAGCCCCGGATGGGGGCTACGGGACACTGAAGCTTTCTTT.

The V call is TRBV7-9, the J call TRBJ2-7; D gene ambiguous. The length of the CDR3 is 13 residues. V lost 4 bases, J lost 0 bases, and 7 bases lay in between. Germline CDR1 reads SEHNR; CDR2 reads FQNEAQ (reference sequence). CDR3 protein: CASSWAVSYEQYF. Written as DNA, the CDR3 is TGTGCCAGCAGCTGGGCCGTCTCCTACGAGCAGTACTTC. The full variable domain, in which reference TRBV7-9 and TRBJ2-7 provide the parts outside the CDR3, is DTGVSQNPRHKITKRGQNVTFRCDPISEHNRLYWYRQTLGQGPEFLTYFQNEAQLEKSRLLSDRFSAERPKGSFSTLEIQRTEQGDSAMYLCASSWAVSYEQYFGPGTRLTVT.